These 6 T cell receptor beta chains originate from one sample sequenced in a study of blood T cell repertoires in COVID-19. Clones were sequenced by immunoSEQ multiplex PCR, and TCRdb holds only the in-frame ones, with some missing. The repertoire holds about 99,000 clones, with less than 85% as singletons. Sequenced input: peripheral blood. These receptors came from a woman older than 75 with active or convalescent COVID-19.

Details on this clone: One end of the junction does not line up with germline, which may come from a read error. The V and J genes are TRBV5-1 and TRBJ2-3, with D perhaps matching TRBD1 (7 bases). The germline gives CDR1 SGHRS, CDR2 YFSETQ. The CDR3 consists of 15 residues. The CDR3 region is CASSPGGRQTDTQYF. The CDR3 DNA reads as TGTGCCAGCAGCCCAGGGGGGAGGCAGACAGATACGCAGTATTTT. The variable domain in full, with the rest retrieved from reference TRBV5-1 and TRBJ2-3, is KAGVTQTPRYLIKTRGQQVTLSCSPISGHRSVSWYQQTPGQGLQFLFEYFSETQRNKGNFPGRFSGRQFSNSRSEMNVSTLELGDSALYLCASSPGGRQTDTQYFGPGTRLTVL.

V usage is TRBV28 and J usage is TRBJ1-1; D gene ambiguous. Germline CDR1 reads MDHEN; CDR2 reads SYDVKM. The CDR3 is 14 amino acids. The ends were cut back, 2 bases at V and 6 bases at J, with 13 bases in the middle. CDR3 region: CASSLPGERAEAFF. CDR3 DNA sequence: TGTGCCAGCAGTTTACCTGGGGAGAGAGCTGAAGCTTTCTTT. Full variable domain (outside the CDR3, taken from reference TRBV28 and TRBJ1-1): DVKVTQSSRYLVKRTGEKVFLECVQDMDHENMFWYRQDPGLGLRLIYFSYDVKMKEKGDIPEGYSVSREKKERFSLILESASTNQTSMYLCASSLPGERAEAFFGQGTRLTVV.

The chain couples TRBV11-2 to TRBJ2-1; D ambiguous. Germline CDR1 reads SGHAT; CDR2 reads FQNNGV. The germline V and J ends were trimmed by 6 bases and 10 bases, with 13 bases remaining between them. This CDR3 region has 12 residues. This CDR3 is CASSRAFREQFF. CDR3 in DNA: TGTGCCAGCAGTCGCGCGTTTCGGGAGCAGTTCTTC.

The rearrangement joins TRBV7-9 to TRBJ1-1; perhaps TRBD1 as D (6 bases). The germline V gene has CDR1 SEHNR and CDR2 FQNEAQ (reference sequence). The ends were cut back, 4 bases at V and 7 bases at J, with 10 bases in the middle. This CDR3 contains 12 residues. This CDR3 is CASSSTGFEAFF. The CDR3 nucleotides are TGTGCCAGCAGCTCAACAGGGTTTGAAGCTTTCTTT.

This clone appeared a single time. The J gene is TRBJ1-1, the V gene TRBV5-6, with 8 bases identical to TRBD1. V dropped 2 bases and J dropped 4; count of bases not matched to a gene: 13. CDR1 is SGHDT and CDR2 is YYEEEE in the germline V gene. The CDR3 runs to 17 residues. The DNA for the CDR3 is TGTGCCAGCAGCTTCGACAGGGGACGGACCTTGGGCACTGAAGCTTTCTTT. Translating gives CASSFDRGRTLGTEAFF.

The chain links TRBV29-1 to TRBJ1-2; D is uncertain. Germline CDR1 SQVTM, CDR2 ANQGSEA. The CDR3 spans 13 residues. V shed 4 bases and J shed 2 bases, with 11 bases lying between them. The CDR3 coding sequence is TGCAGCGTTGGGTGGGCCCTGAACTATGGCTACACCTTC. Its protein is CSVGWALNYGYTF. Full variable domain (remainder filled in from reference TRBV29-1 and TRBJ1-2): SAVISQKPSRDICQRGTSLTIQCQVDSQVTMMFWYRQQPGQSLTLIATANQGSEATYESGFVIDKFPISRPNLTFSTLTVSNMSPEDSSIYLCSVGWALNYGYTFGSGTRLTVV.